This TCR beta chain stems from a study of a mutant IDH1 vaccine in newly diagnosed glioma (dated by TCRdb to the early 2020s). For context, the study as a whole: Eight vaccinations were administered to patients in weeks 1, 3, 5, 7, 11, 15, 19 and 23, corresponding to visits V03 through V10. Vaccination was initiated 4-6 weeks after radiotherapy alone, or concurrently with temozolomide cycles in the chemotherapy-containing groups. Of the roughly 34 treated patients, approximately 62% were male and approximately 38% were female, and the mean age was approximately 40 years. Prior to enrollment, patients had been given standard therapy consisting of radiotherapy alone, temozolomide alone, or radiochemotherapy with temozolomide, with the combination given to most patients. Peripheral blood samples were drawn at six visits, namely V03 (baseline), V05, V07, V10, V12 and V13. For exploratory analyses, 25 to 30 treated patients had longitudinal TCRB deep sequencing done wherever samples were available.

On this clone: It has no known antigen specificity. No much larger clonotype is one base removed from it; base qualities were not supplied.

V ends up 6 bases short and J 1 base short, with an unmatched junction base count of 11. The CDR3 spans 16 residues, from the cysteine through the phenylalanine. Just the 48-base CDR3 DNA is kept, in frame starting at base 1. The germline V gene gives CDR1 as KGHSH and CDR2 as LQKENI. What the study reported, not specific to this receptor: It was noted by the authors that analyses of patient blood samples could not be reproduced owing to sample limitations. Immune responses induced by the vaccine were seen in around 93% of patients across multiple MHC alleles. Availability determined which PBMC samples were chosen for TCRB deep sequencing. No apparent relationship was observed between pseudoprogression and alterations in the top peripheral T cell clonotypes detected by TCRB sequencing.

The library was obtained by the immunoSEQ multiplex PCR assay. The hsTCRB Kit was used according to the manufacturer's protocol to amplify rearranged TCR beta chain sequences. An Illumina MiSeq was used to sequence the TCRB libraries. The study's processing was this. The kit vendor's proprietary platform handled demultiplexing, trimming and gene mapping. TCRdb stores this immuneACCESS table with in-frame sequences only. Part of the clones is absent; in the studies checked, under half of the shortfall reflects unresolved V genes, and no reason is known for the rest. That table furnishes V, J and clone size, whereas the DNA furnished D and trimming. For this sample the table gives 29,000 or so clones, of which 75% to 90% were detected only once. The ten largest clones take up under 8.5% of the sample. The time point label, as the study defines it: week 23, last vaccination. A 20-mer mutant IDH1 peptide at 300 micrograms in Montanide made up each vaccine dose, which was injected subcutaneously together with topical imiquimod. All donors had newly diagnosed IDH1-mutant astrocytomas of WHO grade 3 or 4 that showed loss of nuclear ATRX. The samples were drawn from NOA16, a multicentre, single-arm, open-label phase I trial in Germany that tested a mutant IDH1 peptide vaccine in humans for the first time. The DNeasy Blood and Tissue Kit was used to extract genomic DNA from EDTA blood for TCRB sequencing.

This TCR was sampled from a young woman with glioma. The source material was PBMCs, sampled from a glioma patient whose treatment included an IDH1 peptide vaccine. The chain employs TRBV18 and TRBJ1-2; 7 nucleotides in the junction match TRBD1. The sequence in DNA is TGTGCCAGCTCGGAGACAGGGCCTCCATATAACTATGGCTACACCTTC. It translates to CASSETGPPYNYGYTF.